This T cell receptor (beta chain) was obtained from a study of CD8 T cells in Susac syndrome. Sequencing targeted TCR beta in blood CD8+ and CD4+ T cells. Those who served as multiple sclerosis controls were treatment-naive patients with stable or active relapsing-remitting disease. Bulk CD8+ and CD4+ cells came from magnetic negative isolation; CD8+ TEMRA by FACS. With random hexamers, reverse transcription was performed on about 0.45 to 1 ug of RNA. immunoSEQ multiplex PCR amplified TCR beta CDR3 across 54 Vbeta, 13 Jbeta. TCRdb re-analysed the immunoSEQ multiplex PCR reads in MiXCR, keeping a single row per CDR3 protein. The table has around 71,000 distinct CDR3 sequences, roughly 95% seen once; the top ten hold more than 0.09%. The CDR3 totals 16 residues. The ends were cut back, 5 bases at V and 6 bases at J, with 21 bases in the middle. CDR1 PRHDT and CDR2 FYEKMQ come from the germline V gene (reference sequence).

Material: CD4+ T cells from PBMCs. The chain has TRBV13 and TRBJ2-3; D may match TRBD1 or TRBD2 (5 bases each). The sequence was collected from a human donor with multiple sclerosis. The CDR3 nucleotides are TGTGCCAGCAGCGCCGACGGGACCCGAGTTGTGGATACGCAGTATTTT. It specifies CASSADGTRVVDTQYF.